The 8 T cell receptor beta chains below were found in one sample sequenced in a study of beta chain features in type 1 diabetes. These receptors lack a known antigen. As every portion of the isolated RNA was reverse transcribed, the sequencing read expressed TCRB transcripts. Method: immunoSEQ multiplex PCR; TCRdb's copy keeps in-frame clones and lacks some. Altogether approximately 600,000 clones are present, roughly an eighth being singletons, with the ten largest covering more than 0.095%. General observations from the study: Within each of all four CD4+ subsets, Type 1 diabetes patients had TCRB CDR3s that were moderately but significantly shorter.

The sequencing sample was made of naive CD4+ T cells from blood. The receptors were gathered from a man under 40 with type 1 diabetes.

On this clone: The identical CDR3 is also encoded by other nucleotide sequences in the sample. In nucleotides, the CDR3 is TGTGCCAGCTCACCACTGAGCGGGGCCAACGTCCTGACTTTC. Protein sequence: CASSPLSGANVLTF. The chain links TRBV18 to TRBJ2-6; no clear D. CDR1 and CDR2 (germline): KGHSH, LQKENI. The CDR3 runs 14 residues. V was clipped by 1 base and J by 4 bases, with 5 bases between them.

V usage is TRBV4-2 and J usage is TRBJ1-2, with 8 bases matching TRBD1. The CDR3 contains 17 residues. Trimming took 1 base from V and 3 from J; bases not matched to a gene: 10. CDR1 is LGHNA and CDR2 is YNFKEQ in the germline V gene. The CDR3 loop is CASSQVLRTGRHYGYTF. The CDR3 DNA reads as TGTGCCAGCAGCCAAGTCCTCCGGACAGGGAGGCACTATGGCTACACCTTC.

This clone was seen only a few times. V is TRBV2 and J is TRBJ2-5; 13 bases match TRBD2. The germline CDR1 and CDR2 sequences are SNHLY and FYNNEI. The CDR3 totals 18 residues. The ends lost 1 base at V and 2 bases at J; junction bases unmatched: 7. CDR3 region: CASSEGLAGGYTQETQYF. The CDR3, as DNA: TGTGCCAGCAGTGAAGGACTAGCGGGGGGCTATACTCAAGAGACCCAGTACTTC.

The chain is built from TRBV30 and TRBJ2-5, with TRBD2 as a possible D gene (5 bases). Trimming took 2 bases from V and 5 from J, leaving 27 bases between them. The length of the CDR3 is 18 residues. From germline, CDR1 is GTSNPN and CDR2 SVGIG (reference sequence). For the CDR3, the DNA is TGTGCCTGGAGTCCCCATTTTGTGGGTCGGGGTTTGATGGAGACCCAGTACTTC. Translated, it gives CAWSPHFVGRGLMETQYF.

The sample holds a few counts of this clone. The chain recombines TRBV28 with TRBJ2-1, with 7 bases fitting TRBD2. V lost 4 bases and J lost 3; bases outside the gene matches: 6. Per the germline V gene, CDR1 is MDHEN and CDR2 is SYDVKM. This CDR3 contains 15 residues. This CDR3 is CASSSGGSDYNEQFF. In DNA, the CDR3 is TGTGCCAGCAGTTCGGGGGGAAGTGACTACAATGAGCAGTTCTTC.

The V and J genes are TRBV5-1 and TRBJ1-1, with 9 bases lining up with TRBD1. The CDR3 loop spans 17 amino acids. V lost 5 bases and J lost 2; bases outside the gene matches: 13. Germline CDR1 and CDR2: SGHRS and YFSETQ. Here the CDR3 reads CASRQPGQGFTNTEAFF. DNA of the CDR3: TGCGCCAGCAGACAACCGGGACAGGGATTTACTAACACTGAAGCTTTCTTT.

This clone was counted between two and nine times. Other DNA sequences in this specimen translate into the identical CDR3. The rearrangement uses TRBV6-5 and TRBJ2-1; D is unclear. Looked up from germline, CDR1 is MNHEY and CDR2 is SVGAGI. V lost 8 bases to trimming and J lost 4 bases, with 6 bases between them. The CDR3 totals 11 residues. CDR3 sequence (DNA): TGTGCCAGCCGGGCTTACAATGAGCAGTTCTTC. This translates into CASRAYNEQFF.

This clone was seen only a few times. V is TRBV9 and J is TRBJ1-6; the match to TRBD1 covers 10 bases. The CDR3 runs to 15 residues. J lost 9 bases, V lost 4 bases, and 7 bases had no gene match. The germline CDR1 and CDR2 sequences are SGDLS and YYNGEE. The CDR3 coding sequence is TGTGCCAGCAGCTCGACAGGGGGCCGCCCTTCACCCCTCCACTTT. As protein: CASSSTGGRPSPLHF.